A selection of T cell receptor beta chains follows, all from one sample in a study of blood T cell repertoires in COVID-19. Generated by immunoSEQ multiplex PCR, the TCRdb table keeps only in-frame clones and is missing some. The sample contains tens of thousands of clones, roughly 90% of which appear only once. The material sequenced was peripheral blood. Receptors were obtained from a man aged 45-65 years with active COVID-19. CDR3s include the opening cysteine and the closing phenylalanine or tryptophan. D genes are given only for firm matches. Clone sizes are given selectively: once, few, many, or a class where the clone is expanded.

j_call clone_size v_call d_call cdr3_nt cdr3_aa
TRBJ2-5 NA TRBV2 NA TGTGCCAGCAGTCCTAACAGTGTCCCCCTAGAGACCCAGTACTTC CASSPNSVPLETQYF
TRBJ1-4 NA TRBV12-3/TRBV12-4 NA TGTGCCAGCAGTTTGGGGGGAAAACTGTTTTTT CASSLGGKLFF
TRBJ2-1 NA TRBV12-1 NA TGTGCCAGCAGCTTTGAGGGTAGCGGGGGGTCCAACTACAATGAGCAGTTCTTC CASSFEGSGGSNYNEQFF
TRBJ2-3 NA TRBV19 TRBD2 TGTGCCAGTAGTATAGATCCCCTTAGCGGGGGGGCAGATACGCAGTATTTT CASSIDPLSGGADTQYF
TRBJ2-3 NA TRBV11-2 TRBD2 TGTGCCAGCAGCTCGGGACTAGCGGATCCCCGGGCAGATACGCAGTATTTT CASSSGLADPRADTQYF
TRBJ2-7 NA TRBV20-1 NA TGCAGTGCTAGAAGCGGCCACGAGCAGTACTTC CSARSGHEQYF
TRBJ2-3 NA TRBV4-1 TRBD2 TGCGCCAGCAGCCAAGGTCGTTTCGGGGGGGCAGATACGCAGTATTTT CASSQGRFGGADTQYF
TRBJ2-3 NA TRBV7-9 TRBD2 TGTGCCAGCAGCCGACGGGGGGGCATAACGGACCCAGATACGCAGTATTTT CASSRRGGITDPDTQYF
TRBJ1-1 NA TRBV19 TRBD1 TGTGCCAGTAGTATTACGGGACAGATGAACACTGAAGCTTTCTTT CASSITGQMNTEAFF
TRBJ1-2 NA TRBV18 NA TGTGCCAGCTCACCAGCGGGGGCCGGCTACACCTTC CASSPAGAGYTF
TRBJ2-5 once TRBV20-1 TRBD2 TGCAGTGCTAGTGGGGGGACTAGAGCAGAGACCCAGTACTTC CSASGGTRAETQYF
TRBJ1-5 NA TRBV30 NA TGTGCCTGGAGTGTACAGGACGATCAGCCCCAGCATTTT CAWSVQDDQPQHF
TRBJ2-5 few TRBV11-2 NA TGTGCCAGCAGCTTAGGGGCCGCAGGGACCCAGTACTTC CASSLGAAGTQYF
TRBJ1-6 NA TRBV3-1/TRBV3-2 NA TGTGCCAGCAGGCAAGGGGGGAGGGGGAATTCACCCCTCCACTTT CASRQGGRGNSPLHF
TRBJ2-7 once TRBV7-8 NA TGTGCCAGCAGCTCGCGGGGTACGCAGTACTTC CASSSRGTQYF
TRBJ1-2 NA TRBV4-1 TRBD1 TGCGCCAGCAGCCAATGGGACAGGGGTAACTATGGCTACACCTTC CASSQWDRGNYGYTF
TRBJ2-2 NA TRBV6-5 NA TGTGCCAGCAGTACGGACAGGGAGGGCGGGGAGCTGTTTTTT CASSTDREGGELFF
TRBJ1-1 NA TRBV3-1/TRBV3-2 TRBD1 TGTGCCAGCAGCCAAGAAGGGACAGCGATTACTGAAGCTTTCTTT CASSQEGTAITEAFF
TRBJ1-5 NA TRBV6-5 NA TGTGCCAGCAGTTACGGCGGCTACAATCAGCCCCAGCATTTT CASSYGGYNQPQHF
TRBJ2-1 NA TRBV7-2 NA TGTGCCAGCAGCGCAGGGTCCTACAATGAGCAGTTCTTC CASSAGSYNEQFF
TRBJ2-3 NA TRBV5-1 TRBD1 TGCGCCAGCAGCCCGACAGGGGGCTGGGCGGATACGCAGTATTTT CASSPTGGWADTQYF
TRBJ2-2 NA TRBV5-8 NA TGTGCCAGCAGCTTACGACCGGGCACCGGGGAGCTGTTTTTT CASSLRPGTGELFF
TRBJ1-1 NA TRBV6-6 NA TGTGCCAGCAGTTACCGGGAGAGGCTTGAAGCTTTCTTT CASSYRERLEAFF
TRBJ2-3 NA TRBV5-4 TRBD1 TGTGCCAGCAGCCTCGACAGGGCAGATACGCAGTATTTT CASSLDRADTQYF
TRBJ1-3 NA TRBV9 NA TGTGCCAGCAGCGTATGGGGGGGCCCGAGCTCTGGAAACACCATATATTTT CASSVWGGPSSGNTIYF
TRBJ1-1 NA TRBV27 NA TGTGCCAGCAGTTACCGCGGGCAGGGGAATGTTTCCCGGAACACTGAAGCTTTCTTT CASSYRGQGNVSRNTEAFF
TRBJ1-2 NA TRBV27 TRBD1 TGTGCCAGCAGTTTATCGTTGGGACAGGGGCACTATGGCTACACCTTC CASSLSLGQGHYGYTF